The next 9 T cell receptor beta chains were all read from a single sample in a study of OX40 agonist ivuxolimab in advanced cancers. Sequencing used immunoSEQ multiplex PCR; TCRdb keeps in-frame clones, though not all of them. The sample lists about 15,000 clones; around 83% were seen once. Sequenced material: CD4+ or CD8+ T cells sorted from blood, taken in a trial of the OX40 agonist ivuxolimab. These receptors were collected from an adult with an advanced solid tumor such as melanoma, head and neck, liver or kidney cancer.

This clone was detected only a few times. The same CDR3 arises from other DNA sequences in this sample as well. For the CDR3, the DNA is TGCGCCAGCAGCCAAGATGACTCCGCAACGGACCAGTACTTC. Translated: CASSQDDSATDQYF. The V call is TRBV4-1, the J call TRBJ2-5; D is undetermined. CDR1 and CDR2 (germline): MGHRA, YSYEKL. This CDR3 is built from 14 residues. Between the trimmed V and J ends, which lost 0 bases and 10 bases, there was a span of 15 bases.

This clone appeared once. The rearrangement links TRBV6-5 to TRBJ2-5, with D possibly matching TRBD1 (6 bases). There are 13 residues in the CDR3. Trimming took 5 bases from V and 7 from J, leaving 14 bases between them. Germline V gene data show CDR1 as MNHEY and CDR2 as SVGAGI. CDR3 coding DNA: TGTGCCAGCAGTCCGGGACAACGGGGGACCCAGTACTTC. Encoded protein: CASSPGQRGTQYF.

V is TRBV5-4 and J is TRBJ2-7; either TRBD1 or TRBD2 may supply D (5 bases each). This CDR3 has 14 residues. The germline CDR1 and CDR2 sequences are SGHNT and YYREEE (reference sequence). V lost 2 bases and J 5 bases, leaving 14 bases between the germline ends. As DNA, the CDR3 is TGTGCCAGCAGCTTTTGGGGGAACAGTAACGAGCAGTACTTC. Translation: CASSFWGNSNEQYF.

This clone was picked up one time. The V call is TRBV6-5, the J call TRBJ2-2; D unclear. The germline V and J ends were trimmed by 4 bases and 6 bases, with 18 bases remaining between them. The CDR3 loop spans 16 amino acids. Germline V lookup: CDR1 MNHEY, CDR2 SVGAGI. CDR3 protein: CASSSDTLHIAGELFF. The CDR3 region has the DNA TGTGCCAGCAGTTCCGACACCCTTCATATCGCCGGGGAGCTGTTTTTT.

CDR3 nucleotide sequence: TGTGCCAGCAGCGTAGGCGGCACTGGGGAGCTGTTTTTT. As protein: CASSVGGTGELFF. The chain employs TRBV9 and TRBJ2-2, with D unclear. This CDR3 has 13 amino acids. With 0 bases removed from V and 8 bases from J, the gap between germline ends came to 8 bases. Germline CDR1 is SGDLS and CDR2 is YYNGEE.

This chain uses TRBV9 with TRBJ2-2; D might be TRBD2 (5 bases). Germline V lookup: CDR1 SGDLS, CDR2 YYNGEE. The V gene lost 6 bases and the J gene lost 5 bases, with 20 bases spanning the gap. The CDR3 loop spans 16 amino acids. The CDR3 DNA is TGTGCCAGCACCCCTCGGGCTCGGGGAGTGACCGGGGAGCTGTTTTTT. It specifies CASTPRARGVTGELFF.

The rearrangement joins TRBV7-2 to TRBJ1-2; D is perhaps TRBD1 (6 bases). Trimming shortened V by 5 bases and J by 5 bases, and 18 bases separated the two germline ends. This CDR3 contains 15 residues. Germline V lookup: CDR1 SGHTA, CDR2 FQGNSA. CDR3 protein: CASSVADSSWYGYTF. CDR3 bases: TGTGCCAGCAGCGTTGCGGACAGTTCTTGGTATGGCTACACCTTC.

This clone was detected a few times. J is TRBJ1-5 and V is TRBV18; no clear D gene. Germline lookup yields CDR1 KGHSH and CDR2 LQKENI. The CDR3 totals 12 residues. The ends were cut back, 3 bases at V and 9 bases at J, with 9 bases in the middle. The CDR3 loop reads CASSPNGPPQHF. The DNA of the CDR3 is TGTGCCAGCTCACCGAACGGCCCGCCCCAGCATTTT.

This chain connects TRBV5-5 to TRBJ2-7; weak D call: TRBD1 (6 bases). The CDR3 runs to 13 residues. The germline gives CDR1 SGHKS, CDR2 YYEKEE (reference sequence). V lost 4 bases, J lost 0 bases, and 8 bases lay in between. The CDR3 region is CASSRDNSYEQYF. The CDR3 DNA reads as TGTGCCAGCAGCCGGGACAACTCCTACGAGCAGTACTTC.